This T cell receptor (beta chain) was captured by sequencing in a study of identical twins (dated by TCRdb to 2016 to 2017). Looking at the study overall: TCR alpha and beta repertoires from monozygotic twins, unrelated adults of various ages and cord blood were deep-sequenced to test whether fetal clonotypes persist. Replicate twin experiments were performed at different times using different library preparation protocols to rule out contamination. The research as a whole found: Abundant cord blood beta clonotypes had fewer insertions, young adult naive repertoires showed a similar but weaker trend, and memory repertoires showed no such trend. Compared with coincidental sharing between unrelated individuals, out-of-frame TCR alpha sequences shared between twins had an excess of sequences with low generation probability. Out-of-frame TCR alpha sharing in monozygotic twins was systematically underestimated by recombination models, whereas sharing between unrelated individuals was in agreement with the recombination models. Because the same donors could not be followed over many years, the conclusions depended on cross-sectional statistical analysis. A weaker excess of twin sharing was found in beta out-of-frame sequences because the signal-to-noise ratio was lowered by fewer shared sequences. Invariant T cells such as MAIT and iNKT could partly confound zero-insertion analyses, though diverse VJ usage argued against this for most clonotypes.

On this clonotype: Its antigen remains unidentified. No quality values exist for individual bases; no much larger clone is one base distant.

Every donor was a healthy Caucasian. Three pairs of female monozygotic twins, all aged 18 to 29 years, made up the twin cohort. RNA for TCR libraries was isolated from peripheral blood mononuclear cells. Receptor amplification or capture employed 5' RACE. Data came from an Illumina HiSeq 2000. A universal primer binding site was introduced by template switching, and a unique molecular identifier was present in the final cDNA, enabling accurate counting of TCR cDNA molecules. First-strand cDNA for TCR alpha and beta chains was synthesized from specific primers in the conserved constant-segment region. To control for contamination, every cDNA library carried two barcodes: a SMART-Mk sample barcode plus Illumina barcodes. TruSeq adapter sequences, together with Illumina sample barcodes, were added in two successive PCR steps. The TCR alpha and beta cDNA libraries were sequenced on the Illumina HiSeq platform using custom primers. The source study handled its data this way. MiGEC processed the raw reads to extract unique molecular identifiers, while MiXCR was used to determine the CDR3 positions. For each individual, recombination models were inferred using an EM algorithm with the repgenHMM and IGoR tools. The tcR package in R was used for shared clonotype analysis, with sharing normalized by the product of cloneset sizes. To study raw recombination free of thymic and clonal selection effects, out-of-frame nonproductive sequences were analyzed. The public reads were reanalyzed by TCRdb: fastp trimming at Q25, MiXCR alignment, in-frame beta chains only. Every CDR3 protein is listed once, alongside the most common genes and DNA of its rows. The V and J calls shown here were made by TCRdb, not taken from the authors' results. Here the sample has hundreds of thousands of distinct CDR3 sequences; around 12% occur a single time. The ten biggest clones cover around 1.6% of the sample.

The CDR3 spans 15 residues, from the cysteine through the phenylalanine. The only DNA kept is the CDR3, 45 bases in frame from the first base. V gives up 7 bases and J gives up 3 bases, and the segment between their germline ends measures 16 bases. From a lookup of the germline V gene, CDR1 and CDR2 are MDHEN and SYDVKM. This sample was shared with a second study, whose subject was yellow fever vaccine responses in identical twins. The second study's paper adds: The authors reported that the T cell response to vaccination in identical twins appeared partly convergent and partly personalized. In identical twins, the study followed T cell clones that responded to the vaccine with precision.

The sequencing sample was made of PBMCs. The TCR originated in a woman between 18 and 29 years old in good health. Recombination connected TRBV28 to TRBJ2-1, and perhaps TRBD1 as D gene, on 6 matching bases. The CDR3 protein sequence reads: CASTGVGDIYNEQFF. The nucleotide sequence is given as TGTGCCAGCACAGGGGTGGGGGACATCTACAATGAGCAGTTCTTC.